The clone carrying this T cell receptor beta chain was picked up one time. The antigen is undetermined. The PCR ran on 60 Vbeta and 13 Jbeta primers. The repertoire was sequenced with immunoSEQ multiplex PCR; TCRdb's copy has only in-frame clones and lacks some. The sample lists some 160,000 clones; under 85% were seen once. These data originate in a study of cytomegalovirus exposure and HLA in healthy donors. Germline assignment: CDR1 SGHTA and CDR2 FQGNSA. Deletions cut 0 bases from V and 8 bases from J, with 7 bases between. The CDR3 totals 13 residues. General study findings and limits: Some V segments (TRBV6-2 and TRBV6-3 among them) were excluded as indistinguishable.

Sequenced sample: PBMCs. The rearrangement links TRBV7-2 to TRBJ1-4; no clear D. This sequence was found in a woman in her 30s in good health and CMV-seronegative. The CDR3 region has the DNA TGTGCCAGCAGCTTAGCGCCGGGAGAAAAACTGTTTTTT. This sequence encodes CASSLAPGEKLFF.